Listed below are T cell receptor beta chains from one sample, sequenced in a study of blood T cell repertoires in COVID-19. Profiling relied on immunoSEQ multiplex PCR, and the TCRdb table lists in-frame clones only, not all of them. The profile shows 35,000 to 50,000 clones, 88% of them singletons. The material sequenced was peripheral blood. These receptors were obtained from a human donor in a cohort sampled during active COVID-19. CDR3s include the opening cysteine and the closing phenylalanine or tryptophan. The D gene is left open where the match is weak. Clone size is stated in some rows and not others, as once, few, many or a class when expanded.

clone_size: NA; j_call: TRBJ1-4; v_call: TRBV28; d_call: NA; cdr3_aa: CASSPFRATNEKLFF; cdr3_nt: TGTGCCAGCAGTCCCTTCCGTGCAACTAATGAAAAACTGTTTTTT
clone_size: NA; j_call: TRBJ1-1; v_call: TRBV5-4; d_call: TRBD1; cdr3_aa: CASSLDQGVNTEAFF; cdr3_nt: TGTGCCAGCAGCTTGGACCAGGGGGTGAACACTGAAGCTTTCTTT
clone_size: medium-sized; j_call: TRBJ1-2; v_call: TRBV28; d_call: TRBD1; cdr3_aa: CASSLDFRGVYGYTF; cdr3_nt: TGTGCCAGCAGTCTAGACTTCAGGGGGGTCTATGGCTACACCTTC
clone_size: NA; j_call: TRBJ2-1; v_call: TRBV19; d_call: NA; cdr3_aa: CASTQGITYNEQFF; cdr3_nt: TGTGCCAGTACCCAGGGTATCACCTACAATGAGCAGTTCTTC
clone_size: NA; j_call: TRBJ2-7; v_call: TRBV11-2; d_call: TRBD1; cdr3_aa: CASSSRGRQGIGEQYF; cdr3_nt: TGTGCCAGCAGCTCCAGGGGTCGACAGGGGATTGGCGAGCAGTACTTC
clone_size: NA; j_call: TRBJ2-7; v_call: TRBV11-3; d_call: NA; cdr3_aa: CASSRGGAYEQYF; cdr3_nt: TGTGCCAGCTCACGAGGGGGGGCTTACGAGCAGTACTTC
clone_size: NA; j_call: TRBJ1-1; v_call: TRBV9; d_call: NA; cdr3_aa: CASSPRDTEAFF; cdr3_nt: TGTGCCAGCAGCCCCAGGGACACTGAAGCTTTCTTT
clone_size: NA; j_call: TRBJ1-1; v_call: TRBV3-1/TRBV3-2; d_call: NA; cdr3_aa: CASSRSRVRGTEAFF; cdr3_nt: TGTGCCAGCAGCCGCAGCAGGGTAAGGGGCACTGAAGCTTTCTTT
clone_size: NA; j_call: TRBJ2-3; v_call: TRBV29-1; d_call: NA; cdr3_aa: CSVAARGTANTQYF; cdr3_nt: TGCAGCGTTGCCGCCAGGGGAACTGCGAATACGCAGTATTTT
clone_size: NA; j_call: TRBJ2-2; v_call: TRBV11-1; d_call: TRBD1; cdr3_aa: CASRRRTGNTGELFF; cdr3_nt: TGTGCCAGCAGACGGAGGACAGGGAACACCGGGGAGCTGTTTTTT
clone_size: NA; j_call: TRBJ1-3; v_call: TRBV4-2; d_call: NA; cdr3_aa: CASSQESGNRNTIYF; cdr3_nt: TGTGCCAGCAGCCAAGAATCGGGTAATCGAAACACCATATATTTT
clone_size: NA; j_call: TRBJ1-1; v_call: TRBV10-2; d_call: NA; cdr3_aa: CASPMFPAEGGARELNTEAFF; cdr3_nt: TGCGCCAGCCCTATGTTCCCCGCCGAGGGGGGGGCGCGGGAGTTGAACACTGAAGCTTTCTTT
clone_size: NA; j_call: TRBJ2-3; v_call: TRBV10-3; d_call: TRBD1; cdr3_aa: CAMSTGPSTTDTQYF; cdr3_nt: TGTGCCATGTCGACAGGGCCTAGCACCACAGATACGCAGTATTTT
clone_size: NA; j_call: TRBJ2-5; v_call: TRBV4-1; d_call: NA; cdr3_aa: CASSQVAGGRETQYF; cdr3_nt: TGCGCCAGCAGCCAAGTGGCAGGAGGCCGGGAGACCCAGTACTTC
clone_size: NA; j_call: TRBJ1-1; v_call: TRBV3-1/TRBV3-2; d_call: TRBD1; cdr3_aa: CASSQDRGYMNTEAFF; cdr3_nt: TGTGCCAGCAGCCAAGACAGGGGGTACATGAACACTGAAGCTTTCTTT
clone_size: once; j_call: TRBJ2-2; v_call: TRBV7-2; d_call: NA; cdr3_aa: CASSPLVSGELFF; cdr3_nt: TGTGCCAGCAGCCCTCTTGTATCCGGGGAGCTGTTTTTT
clone_size: NA; j_call: TRBJ1-2; v_call: TRBV6-5; d_call: TRBD1; cdr3_aa: CASIQTAGGNYGYTF; cdr3_nt: TGTGCCAGCATACAAACCGCAGGGGGCAACTATGGCTACACCTTC
clone_size: once; j_call: TRBJ1-2; v_call: TRBV2; d_call: TRBD1; cdr3_aa: CASSIRTGYYGYTF; cdr3_nt: TGTGCCAGCAGTATCCGGACAGGGTACTATGGCTACACCTTC
clone_size: NA; j_call: TRBJ2-7; v_call: TRBV4-1; d_call: NA; cdr3_aa: CASSKKVVEDSYEQYF; cdr3_nt: TGCGCCAGCAGCAAAAAGGTTGTAGAGGACTCCTACGAGCAGTACTTC
clone_size: NA; j_call: TRBJ1-1; v_call: TRBV14; d_call: NA; cdr3_aa: CASSQRQYTEAFF; cdr3_nt: TGTGCCAGCAGCCAAAGACAGTACACTGAAGCTTTCTTT
clone_size: NA; j_call: TRBJ2-1; v_call: TRBV3-1/TRBV3-2; d_call: NA; cdr3_aa: CASSQLGDSLVYEQFF; cdr3_nt: TGTGCCAGCAGCCAACTTGGGGACTCCCTAGTCTATGAGCAGTTCTTC
clone_size: NA; j_call: TRBJ2-1; v_call: TRBV19; d_call: TRBD1; cdr3_aa: CASNGQGIYNEQFF; cdr3_nt: TGTGCCAGTAACGGACAGGGGATCTACAATGAGCAGTTCTTC
clone_size: NA; j_call: TRBJ2-7; v_call: TRBV19; d_call: TRBD1; cdr3_aa: CASSLVRTGIYEQYF; cdr3_nt: TGTGCCAGTAGTCTGGTAAGGACAGGGATTTACGAGCAGTACTTC
clone_size: NA; j_call: TRBJ1-1; v_call: TRBV2; d_call: NA; cdr3_aa: CASSPEGLGTEAFF; cdr3_nt: TGTGCCAGCAGCCCGGAGGGACTGGGCACTGAAGCTTTCTTT
clone_size: NA; j_call: TRBJ2-1; v_call: TRBV4-3; d_call: TRBD1; cdr3_aa: CASSQDRQGRYNEQFF; cdr3_nt: TGCGCCAGCAGCCAAGACCGACAGGGGAGATACAATGAGCAGTTCTTC
clone_size: NA; j_call: TRBJ2-1; v_call: TRBV28; d_call: TRBD2; cdr3_aa: CASSFLLAGVNEQFF; cdr3_nt: TGTGCCAGCAGTTTTTTACTAGCGGGAGTTAATGAGCAGTTCTTC
clone_size: NA; j_call: TRBJ1-5; v_call: TRBV27; d_call: TRBD1; cdr3_aa: CASSRSGTGFQPQHF; cdr3_nt: TGTGCCAGCAGCCGTTCCGGGACAGGGTTTCAGCCCCAGCATTTT
clone_size: NA; j_call: TRBJ2-7; v_call: TRBV5-4; d_call: TRBD2; cdr3_aa: CASSSKSGSTYEQYF; cdr3_nt: TGTGCCAGCAGCTCCAAGAGCGGGAGTACCTACGAGCAGTACTTC
clone_size: NA; j_call: TRBJ2-3; v_call: TRBV11-3; d_call: TRBD1; cdr3_aa: CASSDRGSATDTQYF; cdr3_nt: TGTGCCAGCAGTGACAGGGGGTCGGCGACAGATACGCAGTATTTT
clone_size: NA; j_call: TRBJ1-2; v_call: TRBV7-2; d_call: NA; cdr3_aa: CASSSTKKRTAGYTF; cdr3_nt: TGTGCCAGCAGCTCCACGAAAAAAAGGACAGCTGGCTACACCTTC
clone_size: NA; j_call: TRBJ2-6; v_call: TRBV6-7; d_call: TRBD1; cdr3_aa: CALHLTTQGAWANVLTF; cdr3_nt: TGTGCCCTCCACCTCACCACACAGGGGGCCTGGGCCAACGTCCTGACTTTC
clone_size: NA; j_call: TRBJ1-1; v_call: TRBV7-2; d_call: NA; cdr3_aa: CASSSRTGKNTEAFF; cdr3_nt: TGTGCCAGCAGCTCGCGGACGGGAAAGAACACTGAAGCTTTCTTT
clone_size: NA; j_call: TRBJ2-3; v_call: TRBV18; d_call: NA; cdr3_aa: CASSPPGSTDTQYF; cdr3_nt: TGTGCCAGCTCACCACCGGGCAGCACAGATACGCAGTATTTT
clone_size: NA; j_call: TRBJ1-2; v_call: TRBV30; d_call: NA; cdr3_aa: CAWSLGATPNGYTF; cdr3_nt: TGTGCCTGGAGTCTAGGTGCCACCCCGAATGGCTACACCTTC
clone_size: few; j_call: TRBJ2-7; v_call: TRBV19; d_call: TRBD1; cdr3_aa: CASRRQGGNYEQYF; cdr3_nt: TGTGCCAGTAGAAGACAGGGCGGAAACTACGAGCAGTACTTC
clone_size: once; j_call: TRBJ2-7; v_call: TRBV29-1; d_call: NA; cdr3_aa: CSVVTSVEQYF; cdr3_nt: TGCAGCGTAGTAACGTCGGTCGAGCAGTACTTC
clone_size: NA; j_call: TRBJ1-1; v_call: TRBV2; d_call: TRBD1; cdr3_aa: CASSRQGAVVTEAFF; cdr3_nt: TGTGCCAGCAGTAGGCAGGGGGCAGTGGTCACTGAAGCTTTCTTT
clone_size: NA; j_call: TRBJ2-3; v_call: TRBV5-4; d_call: TRBD1; cdr3_aa: CASSADRGDTQYF; cdr3_nt: TGTGCCAGCAGCGCAGACAGGGGAGATACGCAGTATTTT
clone_size: NA; j_call: TRBJ1-2; v_call: TRBV2; d_call: NA; cdr3_aa: CASSPLADYGYTF; cdr3_nt: TGTGCCAGCAGCCCCCTGGCTGACTATGGCTACACCTTC
clone_size: NA; j_call: TRBJ2-3; v_call: TRBV6-2/TRBV6-3; d_call: TRBD2; cdr3_aa: CASSNGLAGGQDTQYF; cdr3_nt: TGTGCCAGCAGTAACGGACTAGCGGGAGGGCAAGATACGCAGTATTTT
clone_size: few; j_call: TRBJ1-2; v_call: TRBV18; d_call: NA; cdr3_aa: CASSPTADGYGYTF; cdr3_nt: TGTGCCAGCTCACCTACTGCTGATGGCTATGGCTACACCTTC
clone_size: NA; j_call: TRBJ1-2; v_call: TRBV19; d_call: NA; cdr3_aa: CASSNVYGYTF; cdr3_nt: TGTGCCTCATCTAACGTCTATGGCTACACCTTC
clone_size: once; j_call: TRBJ1-5; v_call: TRBV19; d_call: TRBD1; cdr3_aa: CASKGQESAPQHF; cdr3_nt: TGTGCCAGTAAGGGACAGGAATCAGCTCCCCAGCATTTT
clone_size: NA; j_call: TRBJ2-1; v_call: TRBV28; d_call: TRBD2; cdr3_aa: CASSLAGVEFF; cdr3_nt: TGTGCCAGCAGTCTAGCGGGAGTGGAGTTCTTC
clone_size: NA; j_call: TRBJ1-1; v_call: TRBV27; d_call: TRBD1; cdr3_aa: CASSADRGNTEAFF; cdr3_nt: TGTGCCAGCAGCGCAGACAGGGGAAACACTGAAGCTTTCTTT
clone_size: NA; j_call: TRBJ2-2; v_call: TRBV9; d_call: TRBD2; cdr3_aa: CASSVAKGLAGYANTGELFF; cdr3_nt: TGTGCCAGCAGCGTAGCTAAGGGACTAGCGGGTTATGCGAACACCGGGGAGCTGTTTTTT
clone_size: NA; j_call: TRBJ1-1; v_call: TRBV9; d_call: NA; cdr3_aa: CASSVGGPDTEAFF; cdr3_nt: TGTGCCAGCAGCGTGGGGGGGCCGGACACTGAAGCTTTCTTT
clone_size: NA; j_call: TRBJ1-1; v_call: TRBV7-2; d_call: NA; cdr3_aa: CASSLEVTGDQKAFF; cdr3_nt: TGTGCCAGCAGCTTAGAAGTAACGGGGGACCAAAAAGCTTTCTTT
clone_size: medium-sized; j_call: TRBJ1-5; v_call: TRBV6-2/TRBV6-3; d_call: NA; cdr3_aa: CASSYTRGGNQPQHF; cdr3_nt: TGTGCCAGCAGTTACACTCGAGGGGGAAATCAGCCCCAGCATTTT
clone_size: NA; j_call: TRBJ1-4; v_call: TRBV11-2; d_call: NA; cdr3_aa: CASSLRGYSTNEKLFF; cdr3_nt: TGTGCCAGCAGCCTTAGAGGGTATTCAACTAATGAAAAACTGTTTTTT
clone_size: once; j_call: TRBJ2-7; v_call: TRBV11-2; d_call: NA; cdr3_aa: CASSLDLVGITDEQYF; cdr3_nt: TGTGCCAGCAGCTTAGATCTAGTCGGGATAACGGACGAGCAGTACTTC